These 18 T cell receptor beta chains were all obtained from the same sample, sequenced in a study of PD-L1 blockade in urothelial cancer. Here immunoSEQ multiplex PCR was the method, and the copy in TCRdb shows in-frame clones only, minus some. Among some 53,000 clones listed, around three quarters were seen once. Sequenced material: PBMCs, taken around atezolizumab (anti-PD-L1) treatment. All receptors come from a man between 65 and 85 years old with urothelial cancer.

Only a few counts were recorded for this clone. The rearrangement uses TRBV7-2 and TRBJ1-1, with D unclear. The CDR3 has 15 residues. Germline CDR1 is SGHTA and CDR2 is FQGNSA. The germline V and J ends were trimmed by 4 bases and 0 bases, with 12 bases remaining between them. The CDR3 is CASSSRREMNTEAFF. The CDR3 nucleotides are TGTGCCAGCAGCTCCCGCCGGGAGATGAACACTGAAGCTTTCTTT.

The rearrangement links TRBV7-3 to TRBJ2-3; a weak D match, TRBD1 (6 bases). The CDR3 sequence is 13 residues long. Trimming removed 5 bases at V and 9 bases at J, with 15 bases between. CDR1 and CDR2 (germline): SGHTA, FQGTGA. The chain's CDR3 is CASSLNREGTQYF. The CDR3, as DNA: TGTGCCAGCAGCCTAAACAGGGAAGGGACGCAGTATTTT.

The V call is TRBV19, the J call TRBJ1-5; D is uncertain. V was cut by 3 bases and J by 6 bases, with 18 bases left in between. The germline V gene has CDR1 LNHDA and CDR2 SQIVND (reference sequence). The CDR3 is 16 residues long. The CDR3 DNA is TGTGCCAGTAGTATGAAAGGCGAGGGAATAGGTCAGCCCCAGCATTTT. It encodes CASSMKGEGIGQPQHF.

The chain is built from TRBV6-1 and TRBJ1-5, with 9 bases aligning to TRBD1. The ends lost 8 bases at V and 4 bases at J; junction bases unmatched: 9. CDR3 length: 15 amino acids. The germline gives CDR1 MNHNS, CDR2 SASEGT. The CDR3 DNA reads as TGTGCCAGCCACCGAGGGACAGGGTGGAATCAGCCCCAGCATTTT. Translation gives CASHRGTGWNQPQHF.

The genes are TRBV12-5 and TRBJ1-5; the D gene is possibly TRBD1 (5 bases). Trimming shortened V by 6 bases and J by 2 bases, and 14 bases separated the two germline ends. CDR1 is LGHNT and CDR2 is FRNRAP in the germline V gene. The CDR3 is 15 amino acids. This CDR3 is CASGPEGVGNQPQHF. CDR3 nucleotide sequence: TGTGCTAGTGGCCCCGAAGGGGTGGGCAATCAGCCCCAGCATTTT.

This clone has a single count. The chain employs TRBV7-8 and TRBJ2-5; D gene uncertain. This CDR3 is built from 12 residues. CDR1 is SGHVS and CDR2 is FQNEAQ in the germline V gene. V was shortened by 0 bases and J by 5 bases, with 4 bases between the two germline ends. The CDR3 DNA reads as TGTGCCAGCAGCTTAGCGCAGGAGACCCAGTACTTC. Amino acid sequence: CASSLAQETQYF.

The chain employs TRBV7-2 and TRBJ2-7, with 11 positions matching TRBD2. Germline loops: CDR1 SGHTA, CDR2 FQGNSA. J was trimmed by 3 bases and V by 2 bases; bases with no gene match: 3. The CDR3 is made up of 15 amino acids. CDR3 nucleotide sequence: TGTGCCAGCAGCTTATATGGGACTAGCGGCTACGAGCAGTACTTC. Translation: CASSLYGTSGYEQYF.

This chain uses TRBV28 with TRBJ2-7, with 13 nucleotides matching TRBD2. The CDR3 sequence is 14 residues long. CDR1 is MDHEN, CDR2 SYDVKM, per germline. The trim removed 9 bases at V and 3 bases at J, leaving 5 bases unmatched. CDR3 loop: CASFGTSGNYEQYF. The CDR3 region has the DNA TGTGCCAGTTTTGGGACTAGCGGGAACTACGAGCAGTACTTC.

The rearrangement uses TRBV7-2 and TRBJ1-4; weak D call: TRBD1 (6 bases). The CDR3 length is 15 residues. Germline values: CDR1 SGHTA, CDR2 FQGNSA. V was shortened by 1 base and J by 8 bases, with 14 bases between the two germline ends. DNA for the CDR3: TGTGCCAGCAGCTTAGTGGCACACCAGGGGGAAAAACTGTTTTTT. Residues: CASSLVAHQGEKLFF. The entire variable domain, with the rest obtained from reference TRBV7-2 and TRBJ1-4, is as follows: GAGVSQSPSNKVTEKGKDVELRCDPISGHTALYWYRQSLGQGLEFLIYFQGNSAPDKSGLPSDRFSAERTGGSVSTLTIQRTQQEDSAVYLCASSLVAHQGEKLFFGSGTQLSVL.

V is TRBV7-9 and J is TRBJ1-1; TRBD1 might be the D (6 bases). The CDR3 runs to 15 residues. V lost 5 bases and J lost 5, with 18 bases in between. Germline values: CDR1 SEHNR, CDR2 FQNEAQ (reference sequence). DNA for the CDR3: TGTGCCAGCAGCCCAAATACAGGGAAAGGGACTGAAGCTTTCTTT. Protein sequence: CASSPNTGKGTEAFF.

The genes are TRBV18 and TRBJ1-5, with 9 bases aligning to TRBD1. Germline trimming cut 2 bases from V and 4 bases from J; bases unmatched to any gene: 6. The CDR3 loop spans 16 amino acids. Germline CDR1 reads KGHSH; CDR2 reads LQKENI. The CDR3 region has the DNA TGTGCCAGCTCACCATCCTCCGGGACAGGGAATCAGCCCCAGCATTTT. The encoded protein is CASSPSSGTGNQPQHF.

V is TRBV5-1 and J is TRBJ2-3, with 7 bases matching TRBD2. The germline CDR1 and CDR2 sequences are SGHRS and YFSETQ. J lost 0 bases, V lost 2 bases, and 12 bases had no gene match. This CDR3 region has 18 residues. In DNA form, the CDR3 reads TGCGCCAGCAGCTTCGGGCTAGCGGTAATTACTAGCACAGATACGCAGTATTTT. Its protein product is CASSFGLAVITSTDTQYF. Together with reference TRBV5-1 and TRBJ2-3, the CDR3 gives the full variable domain: KAGVTQTPRYLIKTRGQQVTLSCSPISGHRSVSWYQQTPGQGLQFLFEYFSETQRNKGNFPGRFSGRQFSNSRSEMNVSTLELGDSALYLCASSFGLAVITSTDTQYFGPGTRLTVL.

The chain links TRBV10-3 to TRBJ1-2; D is possibly TRBD1 (5 bases). The CDR3 runs 13 residues. From germline, CDR1 is ENHRY and CDR2 SYGVKD. Trimming shortened V by 10 bases and J by 5 bases, and 17 bases separated the two germline ends. CDR3 protein: CATSGTGLYGYTF. CDR3 nucleotides: TGTGCCACCTCCGGGACGGGACTGTATGGCTACACCTTC.

This clone was observed a handful of times. The genes are TRBV11-1 and TRBJ2-1; the D gene is possibly TRBD2 (6 bases). The V end lost 0 bases, the J end lost 12 bases, and 9 bases lay between the germline ends. This CDR3 spans 12 amino acids. CDR1 is SGHAT, CDR2 FQDESV, per germline (reference sequence). CDR3 nucleotide sequence: TGTGCCAGCAGCTTAGCGGGGGGTAGGCAGTTCTTC. Amino acid sequence: CASSLAGGRQFF.

CDR3 sequence (DNA): TGTGCCAGCAGTGAAATAGCGGGGGGCACAGATACGCAGTATTTT. This encodes CASSEIAGGTDTQYF. The J gene is TRBJ2-3, the V gene TRBV6-1; TRBD2 aligns across 9 bases. Germline V gene lookup returns CDR1 MNHNS and CDR2 SASEGT. This CDR3 has 15 residues. J was trimmed by 1 base and V by 2 bases; bases with no gene match: 1.

V usage is TRBV5-4 and J usage is TRBJ2-5; no clear D. CDR3 length: 13 amino acids. Germline V gene lookup returns CDR1 SGHNT and CDR2 YYREEE (reference sequence). V was clipped by 0 bases and J by 5 bases, with 8 bases between them. CDR3 sequence (DNA): TGTGCCAGCAGCTTGGTCGTTTCCGAGACCCAGTACTTC. Translated, it gives CASSLVVSETQYF. Using reference TRBV5-4 and TRBJ2-5 for the parts outside the CDR3, the full variable domain is ETGVTQSPTHLIKTRGQQVTLRCSSQSGHNTVSWYQQALGQGPQFIFQYYREEENGRGNFPPRFSGLQFPNYSSELNVNALELDDSALYLCASSLVVSETQYFGPGTRLLVL.

The V and J genes are TRBV18 and TRBJ2-1; 7 bases agree with TRBD1. J was trimmed by 8 bases and V by 1 base; bases with no gene match: 5. CDR1 is KGHSH, CDR2 LQKENI, per germline. The CDR3 is 14 amino acids. In nucleotides, the CDR3 is TGTGCCAGCTCACCACAGGGGGCTGTGGATGAGCAGTTCTTC. It encodes CASSPQGAVDEQFF.

V and J are TRBV5-1 and TRBJ2-1; D may be TRBD2 (6 bases). Trimming took 4 bases from V and 5 from J, leaving 16 bases between them. Germline CDR1 and CDR2: SGHRS and YFSETQ. CDR3 size: 15 residues. The CDR3 region is CASSPSPRRDNEQFF. In DNA form, the CDR3 reads TGCGCCAGCAGCCCGAGTCCAAGGAGGGACAATGAGCAGTTCTTC.